This T cell receptor beta chain was sequenced during a study of CD8+CD57+ T cells in acquired aplastic anemia. Study details: The DNA of sorted CD4+ and CD8+ cells averaged around 3 ug. Study findings and constraints: Both patients and controls carried the same twenty-nine CD8+ CDR3 sequences.

Those patients picked for sequencing had displayed CD8+CD57+ cell expansion on flow cytometry. Template material for TCR beta VDJ and CDR3 profiling consisted of genomic DNA. TCRdb passed the reads through MiXCR, listing each CDR3 protein once. The data show about 180,000 distinct CDR3 sequences, 63% seen once. This clonotype was counted at least ten times. What it binds is unknown. Input material: sorted CD4+, CD8+, or CD8+CD57+ T cells (not recorded which) from PBMCs. This clonotype was sampled from a human donor with aplastic anemia.

The CDR3 reads CASSWGLAGGVEQFF. DNA for the CDR3: TGTGCCAGCAGCTGGGGACTAGCGGGGGGTGTTGAGCAGTTCTTC. The chain recombines TRBV13 with TRBJ2-1; TRBD2 matches 15 bases. Germline loops: CDR1 PRHDT, CDR2 FYEKMQ (reference sequence). The length of the CDR3 is 15 residues. Losses at the gene ends were 4 bases for V and 9 bases for J; bases not matched to a gene: 4.